Each of the 9 T cell receptor beta chains below was sequenced from the same sample in a study of T cells expressing NK-cell markers. TCRdb derives one entry per CDR3 protein from the 5' RACE reads, leaving out DNA. The sample yields 550,000 to 600,000 distinct CDR3 sequences, of which the top ten take up approximately 3.6%. Input material: blood T cells: a sorted CD56 or NKG2C T cell subset, CD4+ or CD8+ T cells, or bulk PBMC T cells (not recorded which). The receptors here all came from a young man in good health.

This chain links TRBV6-5 with TRBJ2-3; the D call from TCRdb, TRBD2, cannot be confirmed without DNA. The CDR3 length is 17 residues. Germline CDR1 reads MNHEY; CDR2 reads SVGAGI. Here the CDR3 reads CASSYGLAGVGTDTQYF.

The chain links TRBV28 to TRBJ1-5. The CDR3 loop spans 15 amino acids. Per the germline V gene, CDR1 is MDHEN and CDR2 is SYDVKM. CDR3 in amino acids: CASSPSLSSNQPQHF.

V usage is TRBV27 and J usage is TRBJ1-1; lacking DNA, the TRBD1 call made by TCRdb goes unchecked. CDR3 length: 17 residues. Germline V gives CDR1 MNHEY, CDR2 SMNVEV (reference sequence). CDR3 region: CASSLSNPGQGDTEAFF.

The chain employs TRBV28 and TRBJ2-3; as DNA is missing, the TRBD2 call by TCRdb cannot be tested. CDR3 size: 14 residues. The V gene's germline CDR1 is MDHEN and CDR2 SYDVKM. The CDR3 region is CASSGGVDPDTQYF.

CDR3 loop: CASSLRGQASYEQYF. The chain couples TRBV5-1 to TRBJ2-7; TCRdb's D gene call, TRBD1, goes unchecked for lack of DNA. Germline CDR1 is SGHRS and CDR2 is YFSETQ. This CDR3 is 15 amino acids long.

This chain links TRBV7-9 with TRBJ2-1; the D call of TRBD2 rests on TCRdb alone, since no DNA is present to check it. CDR1 is SEHNR, CDR2 FQNEAQ, per germline (reference sequence). The CDR3 has 14 residues. CDR3 protein: CASSKLASFNEQFF.

The rearrangement joins TRBV5-1 to TRBJ2-2; checking the TCRdb D call of TRBD1 is not possible without DNA. The germline V gene encodes CDR1 SGHRS and CDR2 YFSETQ. The CDR3 contains 15 residues. The CDR3 loop is CASSPTTGSTGELFF.

This chain connects TRBV10-3 to TRBJ2-7; absent DNA, TCRdb's TRBD1 call cannot be checked. Germline CDR1 reads ENHRY; CDR2 reads SYGVKD. The CDR3 totals 15 residues. CDR3 sequence: CAISDLRQAAYEQYF.

The chain couples TRBV20-1 to TRBJ2-2; TCRdb reports TRBD2, a call that lacks DNA to check it against. The CDR3 runs to 15 residues. The germline CDR1 and CDR2 sequences are DFQATT and SNEGSKA (reference sequence). CDR3 amino acids: CSASQGTSHTGELFF.